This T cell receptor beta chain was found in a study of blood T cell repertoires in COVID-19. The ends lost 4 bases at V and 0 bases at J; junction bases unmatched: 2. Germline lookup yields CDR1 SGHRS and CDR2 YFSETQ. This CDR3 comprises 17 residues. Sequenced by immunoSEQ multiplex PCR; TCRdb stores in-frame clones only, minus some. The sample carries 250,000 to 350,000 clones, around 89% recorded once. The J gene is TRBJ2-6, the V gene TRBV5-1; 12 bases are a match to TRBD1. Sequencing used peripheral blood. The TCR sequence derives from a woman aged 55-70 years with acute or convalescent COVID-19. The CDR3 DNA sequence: TGCGCCAGCAGCAAGGGACAGGGGGCCTCTGGGGCCAACGTCCTGACTTTC. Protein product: CASSKGQGASGANVLTF.